This TCR beta chain came from a study of cytotoxic CD8 clonotypes in ibrutinib-treated CLL. This table comes from immunoSEQ multiplex PCR, and its TCRdb copy is limited to in-frame clones, with some not included. The table has roughly 170,000 clones, roughly 80% seen once. This CDR3 contains 16 residues. Trimming removed 0 bases from V and 2 bases from J, with 14 bases in between. Per the germline V gene, CDR1 is SGHRS and CDR2 is YFSETQ. The source was PBMCs, collected after 24 months of ibrutinib treatment. The origin of this receptor is a human donor with chronic lymphocytic leukemia. The gene calls are TRBV5-1 and TRBJ1-1, with D possibly being TRBD1 (6 bases). This CDR3 reads CASSLARRTDNTEAFF. DNA of the CDR3: TGCGCCAGCAGCTTGGCCCGACGGACAGATAACACTGAAGCTTTCTTT.